This T cell receptor (beta chain) was recorded in a study of blood T cell repertoires in COVID-19. Sequenced by immunoSEQ multiplex PCR; TCRdb stores in-frame clones only, minus some. This sample carries about 120,000 clones, less than 90% of them seen once, and the ten largest clones take around 2%. The CDR3 sequence is 14 residues long. Per germline, CDR1 LGHDT and CDR2 YNNKEL (reference sequence). V lost 4 bases and J lost 8; bases outside the gene matches: 9. The TCR comes from a man aged 30-40 years with acute or convalescent COVID-19. The sequenced sample was peripheral blood. The rearrangement links TRBV3-1 (or the pseudogene TRBV3-2) to TRBJ1-1; the match to TRBD1 covers 8 bases. CDR3 sequence reads: CASSLSDRGGEAFF. Here the CDR3 DNA reads TGTGCCAGCAGCCTTTCAGACAGGGGAGGCGAAGCTTTCTTT.